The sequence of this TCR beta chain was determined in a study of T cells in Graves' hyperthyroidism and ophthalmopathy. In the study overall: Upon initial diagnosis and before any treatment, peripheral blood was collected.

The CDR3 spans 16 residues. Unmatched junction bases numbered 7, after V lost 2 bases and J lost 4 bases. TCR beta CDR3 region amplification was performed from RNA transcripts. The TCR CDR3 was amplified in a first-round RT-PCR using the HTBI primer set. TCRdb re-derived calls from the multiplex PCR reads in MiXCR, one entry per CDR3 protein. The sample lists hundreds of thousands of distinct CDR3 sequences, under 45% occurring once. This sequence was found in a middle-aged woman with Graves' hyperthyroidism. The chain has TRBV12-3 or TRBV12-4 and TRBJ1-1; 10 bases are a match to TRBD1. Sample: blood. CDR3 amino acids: CASSLTRQGASTEAFF. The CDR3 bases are TGTGCCAGCAGTTTAACCCGACAGGGGGCCTCCACTGAAGCTTTCTTT.